These 15 T cell receptor beta chains share one sample of origin, sequenced in a study of blood T cell repertoires in COVID-19. Measured with immunoSEQ multiplex PCR; TCRdb has only the in-frame clones, and not every one. The sample yields 97,000 or so clones, roughly 82% seen once. The specimen was peripheral blood. The source is a man older than 75 with acute or convalescent COVID-19.

J is TRBJ1-2 and V is TRBV29-1, with D perhaps TRBD1 (5 bases). The CDR3 is 13 residues long. Germline assignment: CDR1 SQVTM and CDR2 ANQGSEA. The V end lost 7 bases, the J end lost 3 bases, and 15 bases lay between the germline ends. In DNA form, the CDR3 reads TGCAGCGCTGGAGGGCTGGGGGACTATGGCTACACCTTC. It translates to CSAGGLGDYGYTF.

The chain combines TRBV6-6 with TRBJ1-5; D gene unclear. The germline V and J ends were trimmed by 2 bases and 2 bases, with 7 bases remaining between them. The CDR3 is made up of 14 amino acids. Per germline, CDR1 MNHNY and CDR2 SVGAGI (reference sequence). The CDR3 DNA reads TGTGCCAGCAGTTACCAGAGGGGCAATCAGCCCCAGCATTTT. It specifies CASSYQRGNQPQHF.

This chain joins TRBV5-4 and TRBJ2-7; D not certain. The germline V gene has CDR1 SGHNT and CDR2 YYREEE (reference sequence). The CDR3 loop spans 12 amino acids. V gave up 3 bases and J gave up 3 bases, with 7 bases separating them. CDR3 sequence: CASSSDNYEQYF. In nucleotides, the CDR3 is TGTGCCAGCAGCTCCGACAACTACGAGCAGTACTTC.

This chain connects TRBV15 to TRBJ2-7; TRBD2 matches 11 bases. CDR1 is LNHNV, CDR2 YYDKDF, per germline (reference sequence). The CDR3 consists of 16 residues. Losses at the gene ends were 3 bases for V and 3 bases for J; bases not matched to a gene: 7. The CDR3 DNA reads as TGTGCCACCAGCAGCAATCTACTAGCGGGAGTCTACGAGCAGTACTTC. Translated: CATSSNLLAGVYEQYF. The whole variable domain, filled in from reference TRBV15 and TRBJ2-7, reads DAMVIQNPRYQVTQFGKPVTLSCSQTLNHNVMYWYQQKSSQAPKLLFHYYDKDFNNEADTPDNFQSRRPNTSFCFLDIRSPGLGDTAMYLCATSSNLLAGVYEQYFGPGTRLTVT.

The chain uses TRBV30 and TRBJ2-1; D unresolved. CDR1 and CDR2 from the germline V gene are GTSNPN and SVGIG (reference sequence). V lost 2 bases, J lost 7 bases, and 12 bases lay in between. This CDR3 spans 13 amino acids. CDR3 sequence: CAWSKSRRNEQFF. In DNA form, the CDR3 reads TGTGCCTGGAGTAAGAGTCGTAGAAATGAGCAGTTCTTC.

The chain recombines TRBV19 with TRBJ2-7; 10 bases map to TRBD1. CDR1 and CDR2 from the germline V gene are LNHDA and SQIVND (reference sequence). V shed 1 base and J 5 bases; nucleotides not matched to a gene: 8. CDR3 length equals 16 residues. The CDR3 is CASSIGIGTGVDEQYF. For the CDR3, the DNA is TGTGCCAGTAGTATAGGGATCGGGACAGGGGTTGACGAGCAGTACTTC.

The V gene is TRBV19, the J gene TRBJ1-2; D perhaps matches TRBD1 (6 bases). This CDR3 contains 12 residues. Trimming took off 6 bases at V and 7 bases at J, with 12 bases between the two ends. Germline assignment: CDR1 LNHDA and CDR2 SQIVND (reference sequence). In nucleotides, the CDR3 is TGTGCCAGTAGGGGGGGGCCGAGTGGCTACACCTTC. Encoded protein: CASRGGPSGYTF.

This chain uses TRBV14 with TRBJ2-1; 7 bases align to TRBD1. The CDR3 loop spans 16 amino acids. Germline V gives CDR1 SGHDN, CDR2 FVKESK. Trimming at V came to 0 bases and at J to 7 bases, leaving 9 bases not matched to a gene. This CDR3 reads CASSQEGGQPGNEQFF. CDR3 DNA sequence: TGTGCCAGCAGCCAAGAAGGGGGACAGCCGGGGAATGAGCAGTTCTTC.

This clone appeared a single time. The chain is built from TRBV18 and TRBJ2-2; 8 bases align to TRBD1. In germline, CDR1 is KGHSH, CDR2 LQKENI. V lost 4 bases to trimming and J lost 4 bases; unmatched junction nucleotides: 5. The CDR3 consists of 15 residues. DNA for the CDR3: TGTGCCAGCTCACGGACAGGGTTGGGCACCGGGGAGCTGTTTTTT. It specifies CASSRTGLGTGELFF.

The genes are TRBV5-1 and TRBJ2-6; D may be TRBD1 (5 bases). The CDR3 runs 16 residues. V was cut by 1 base and J by 2 bases, with 10 bases left in between. Looked up from germline, CDR1 is SGHRS and CDR2 is YFSETQ. CDR3 sequence: CASSLSGIAGANVLTF. The CDR3 DNA reads TGCGCCAGCAGCTTGTCAGGGATTGCTGGGGCCAACGTCCTGACTTTC.

The rearrangement uses TRBV7-2 and TRBJ2-2, with a possible D match to TRBD1 (7 bases). Germline CDR1 and CDR2: SGHTA and FQGNSA. Trimming stripped 2 bases from V and 2 bases from J, with 15 bases between. This CDR3 is 17 amino acids long. DNA of the CDR3: TGTGCCAGCAGCTTACAGGGGGGCGGGTCCAACACCGGGGAGCTGTTTTTT. Translated, it gives CASSLQGGGSNTGELFF.

The rearrangement joins TRBV6-6 to TRBJ2-3, with D uncertain. Germline CDR1 MNHNY, CDR2 SVGAGI (reference sequence). V was pared by 2 bases and J by 0 bases, with 12 bases between. The CDR3 loop spans 16 amino acids. Here the CDR3 reads CASSYLLDTSTDTQYF. The CDR3 DNA is TGTGCCAGCAGTTACCTCCTCGACACTAGCACAGATACGCAGTATTTT.

The J gene is TRBJ1-2, the V gene TRBV6-5; 7 positions agree with TRBD1. This CDR3 region has 15 residues. In germline, CDR1 is MNHEY, CDR2 SVGAGI. V lost 0 bases to trimming and J lost 3 bases; unmatched junction nucleotides: 4. CDR3 amino acids: CASSYSTGRDYGYTF. In nucleotides, the CDR3 is TGTGCCAGCAGTTACTCGACAGGGCGCGACTATGGCTACACCTTC.

J is TRBJ2-6 and V is TRBV7-2, with a weak D call TRBD1 (5 bases). The CDR3 has 16 residues. Germline loops: CDR1 SGHTA, CDR2 FQGNSA. V was clipped by 4 bases and J by 2 bases, with 12 bases between them. The CDR3 is CASSSGWAAGANVLTF. As DNA, the CDR3 is TGTGCCAGCAGCTCAGGGTGGGCGGCTGGGGCCAACGTCCTGACTTTC.

The V gene is TRBV2, the J gene TRBJ1-6, with 9 bases lining up with TRBD1. There are 16 residues in the CDR3. Germline V lookup: CDR1 SNHLY, CDR2 FYNNEI. V was pared by 11 bases and J by 5 bases, with 13 bases of the junction left unmatched. The CDR3 loop is CAGGQGPERDNSPLHF. In DNA, the CDR3 is TGTGCCGGGGGACAGGGCCCAGAACGGGATAATTCACCCCTCCACTTT.